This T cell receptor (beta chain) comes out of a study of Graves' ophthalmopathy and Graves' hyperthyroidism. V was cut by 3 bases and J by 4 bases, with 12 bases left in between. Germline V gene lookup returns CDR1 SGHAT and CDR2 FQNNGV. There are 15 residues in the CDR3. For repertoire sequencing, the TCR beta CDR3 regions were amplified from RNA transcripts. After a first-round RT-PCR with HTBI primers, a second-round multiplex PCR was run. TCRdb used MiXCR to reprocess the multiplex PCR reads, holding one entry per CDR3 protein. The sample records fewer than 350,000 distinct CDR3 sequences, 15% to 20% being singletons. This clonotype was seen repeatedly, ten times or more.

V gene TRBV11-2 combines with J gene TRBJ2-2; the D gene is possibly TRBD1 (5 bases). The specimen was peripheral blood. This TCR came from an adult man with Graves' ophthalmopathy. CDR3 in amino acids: CASSFRRDSTGELFF. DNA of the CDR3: TGTGCCAGCAGCTTCCGGAGAGACAGCACCGGGGAGCTGTTTTTT.